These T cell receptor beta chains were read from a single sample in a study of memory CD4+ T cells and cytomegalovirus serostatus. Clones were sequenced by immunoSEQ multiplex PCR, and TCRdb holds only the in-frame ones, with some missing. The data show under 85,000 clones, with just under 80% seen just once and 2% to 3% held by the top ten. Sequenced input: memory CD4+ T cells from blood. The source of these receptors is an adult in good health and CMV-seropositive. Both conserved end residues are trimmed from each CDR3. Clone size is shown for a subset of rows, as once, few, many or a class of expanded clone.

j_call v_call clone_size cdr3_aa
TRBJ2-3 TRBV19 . ASSPLAGGTDTQY
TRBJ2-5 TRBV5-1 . ASSSRDFQETQY
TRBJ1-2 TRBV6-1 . ASGIKGLGYT
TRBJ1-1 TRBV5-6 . ASTRQGYTEAF
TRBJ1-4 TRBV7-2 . ASSLPQRKLF
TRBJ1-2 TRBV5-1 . ASSQSGTGLYGYT
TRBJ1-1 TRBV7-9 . ASSFWAGTGGNTEAF
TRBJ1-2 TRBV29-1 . SVGQGDGYT
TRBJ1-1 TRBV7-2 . ASIPSWGAEAF
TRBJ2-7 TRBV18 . ASSDNYEQY
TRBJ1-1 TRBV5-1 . ASSGVPGVNTEAF
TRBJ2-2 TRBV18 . ASSPVDTGELF
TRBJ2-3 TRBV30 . AWSRRGTQY
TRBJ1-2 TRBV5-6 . ASSLTGAGGYT
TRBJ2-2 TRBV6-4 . ASSGRSGELF
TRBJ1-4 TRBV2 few ASSATGPYEKLF
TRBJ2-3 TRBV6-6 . ASSSPVTDTQY
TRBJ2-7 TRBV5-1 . ASSSGAGAAYEQY
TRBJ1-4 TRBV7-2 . ASSSHTGGATNEKLF
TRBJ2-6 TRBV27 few ASSFHGGFGANVLT
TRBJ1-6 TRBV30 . AWTGHINSPLH
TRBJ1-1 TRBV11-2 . ASSATGNTEAF
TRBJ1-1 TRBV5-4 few ASGRTGTEAF
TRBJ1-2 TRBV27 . ANRARYGYT
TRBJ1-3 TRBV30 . AWKRGTGGNTIY
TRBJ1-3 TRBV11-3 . ASSFQTTGNTIY
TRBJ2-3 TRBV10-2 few ASSESGSGRTDTQY
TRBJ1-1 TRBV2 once ASNNRGGTEAF
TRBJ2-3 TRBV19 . ASSATREWSTDTQY
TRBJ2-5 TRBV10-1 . ASSEAIGRGGRETQY
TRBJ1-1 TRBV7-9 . ASSSGEYEAF
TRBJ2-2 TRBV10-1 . ASSGTRSTGELF
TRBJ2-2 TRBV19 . ASKGGGTGELF
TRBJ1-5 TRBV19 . ASTLGGGRQPQH
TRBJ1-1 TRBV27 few ASRGLTEAF
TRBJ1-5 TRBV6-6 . ASSPSGGRGVPQH
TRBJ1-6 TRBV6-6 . ASSYPGTGKESPLH
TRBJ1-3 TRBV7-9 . ASSPTSISGNTIY
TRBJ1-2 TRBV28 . ASRQGGANYGYT
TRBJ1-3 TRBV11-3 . ASTEGGNTIY
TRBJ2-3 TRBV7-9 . ASSFGVRGGGY
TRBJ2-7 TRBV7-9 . ASSLATDYEQY
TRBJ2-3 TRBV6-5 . ASSWRRTDTQY
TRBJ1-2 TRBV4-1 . ASSQGQGYGYT
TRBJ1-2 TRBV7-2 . ASSLYGGGYT
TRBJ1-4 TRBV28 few ASSLPGGVEKLF
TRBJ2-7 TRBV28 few ASTRDSYEQY
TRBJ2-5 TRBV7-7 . ASSSFTGEAQY
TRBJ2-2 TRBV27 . ASSRGDRGTGELF
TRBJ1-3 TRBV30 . AWSEGQGADTIY